A single sample gave rise to the 4 T cell receptor beta chains below, sequenced in a study of T-cell reconstitution after alpha-beta-depleted transplantation in children listed by TCRdb under 2016. The library was obtained by PCR. Instrument on record: Illumina HiSeq 2500. Molecular barcoding was employed in the preparation of TCR libraries, with unique molecular identifiers being used to normalize TCRbeta repertoire quantification. The public reads were reanalyzed by TCRdb: fastp trimming at Q25, MiXCR alignment, in-frame beta chains only. Rows with a matching CDR3 protein are joined into one entry that keeps the most common DNA and genes. Here the sample has some 600,000 distinct CDR3 sequences; around 17% occur a single time. The leading ten clones occupy about 1.1% of the sample. This specimen consisted of PBMCs from the stem cell graft donor, obtained from the stem cell graft. The receptor set was obtained from a human donor who donated a stem cell graft to a child with acute myeloid leukemia.

This clonotype came up many times. The chain employs TRBV20-1 and TRBJ2-3, with TRBD2 matching over 7 bases. The CDR3 extends over 16 amino acids. The ends lost 5 bases at V and 2 bases at J; junction bases unmatched: 13. Germline V gene sequence: CDR1 DFQATT, CDR2 SNEGSKA (reference sequence). CDR3 nucleotide sequence: TGCAGTGCTGAGCCACGGGGGGTGCAGTACACAGATACGCAGTATTTT. As protein: CSAEPRGVQYTDTQYF.

This rearrangement joins TRBV11-2 to TRBJ2-1, with a possible D match to TRBD2 (6 bases). Germline CDR1 is SGHAT and CDR2 is FQNNGV. The CDR3 has 15 amino acids. Between the trimmed V and J ends, which lost 5 bases and 11 bases, there was a span of 22 bases. The CDR3, as DNA: TGTGCCAGCAGCCTCTGGGCGCTAGCGAGTTACCAGCAGTTCTTC. The encoded protein is CASSLWALASYQQFF.

The chain combines TRBV7-9 with TRBJ1-3; D is ambiguous. The CDR3 runs to 12 residues. CDR1 SEHNR and CDR2 FQNEAQ come from the germline V gene (reference sequence). With 5 bases removed from V and 5 bases from J, the gap between germline ends came to 7 bases. The CDR3 DNA follows: TGTGCCAGCAGCCCCCCCCGAAACACCATATATTTT. It is translated as CASSPPRNTIYF. Variable domain in full (rest from reference TRBV7-9 and TRBJ1-3): DTGVSQNPRHKITKRGQNVTFRCDPISEHNRLYWYRQTLGQGPEFLTYFQNEAQLEKSRLLSDRFSAERPKGSFSTLEIQRTEQGDSAMYLCASSPPRNTIYFGEGSWLTVV.

This clonotype was counted many times. This chain uses TRBV6-5 with TRBJ2-5; 11 bases agree with TRBD2. V trimming: 5 bases; J trimming: 2 bases; junction bases outside the gene matches: 4. The CDR3 runs 15 residues. Germline V gives CDR1 MNHEY, CDR2 SVGAGI. The CDR3 protein is CASSTSGGPQETQYF. CDR3 coding DNA: TGTGCCAGCAGTACTAGCGGGGGCCCTCAAGAGACCCAGTACTTC.